These 12 T cell receptor beta chains were all obtained from the same sample, sequenced in a study of identical twins. TCRdb re-called the 5' RACE reads through MiXCR, storing one row per CDR3 protein. The data contain hundreds of thousands of distinct CDR3 sequences, 7% to 8.5% of them singletons. This sample also appeared in a second study, on yellow fever vaccine responses in identical twins.

Sequenced material: CD8+ T cells sorted from blood. The receptor source for this set is a woman between 18 and 29 years old in good health.

This clonotype has only a few counts. The genes are TRBV29-1 and TRBJ2-3, with 8 bases aligning to TRBD2. Germline CDR1 SQVTM, CDR2 ANQGSEA. V was clipped by 4 bases and J by 4 bases; unmatched bases: 19. The CDR3 has 18 amino acids. CDR3 loop: CSVGGAVRSGGSADTQYF. In DNA, the CDR3 is TGCAGCGTTGGAGGGGCCGTTAGGAGCGGGGGTTCGGCAGATACGCAGTATTTT.

This chain connects TRBV6-5 to TRBJ2-3; D is tentatively TRBD1 or TRBD2 (5 bases each). Germline V gene lookup returns CDR1 MNHEY and CDR2 SVGAGI. Trimming removed 4 bases at V and 3 bases at J, with 14 bases between. There are 15 residues in the CDR3. The CDR3 loop is CASSSSGRWTDTQYF. The CDR3 DNA reads as TGTGCCAGCAGTTCCTCAGGGAGATGGACAGATACGCAGTATTTT.

V gene TRBV12-3 or TRBV12-4 combines with J gene TRBJ2-7; a weak D match, TRBD2 (5 bases). CDR3 length: 11 residues. V dropped 1 base and J dropped 9 bases, with 7 bases sitting between them. CDR3 sequence reads: CASSLDGMQYF. The CDR3 nucleotides are TGTGCCAGCAGTTTAGACGGGATGCAGTACTTC.

The table lists this clonotype with many counts. The rearrangement links TRBV14 to TRBJ2-7; no definite D call. Trimming stripped 6 bases from V and 3 bases from J, with 6 bases between. CDR1 and CDR2 (germline): SGHDN, FVKESK. This CDR3 comprises 11 residues. DNA for the CDR3: TGTGCCAGCAGTCACAGCTACGAGCAGTACTTC. Its translation is CASSHSYEQYF.

The table lists this clonotype with a few counts. The chain links TRBV12-3 or TRBV12-4 to TRBJ2-3; tentative D call: TRBD2 (6 bases). This CDR3 spans 15 amino acids. V lost 5 bases and J 0 bases, leaving 12 bases between the germline ends. DNA for the CDR3: TGTGCCAGCAGTGGGGGGACTTCTAGCACAGATACGCAGTATTTT. Residues: CASSGGTSSTDTQYF.

This clonotype has just a few counts. The chain links TRBV11-2 to TRBJ2-3; 8 positions agree with TRBD1. CDR1 SGHAT and CDR2 FQNNGV come from the germline V gene. V was clipped by 2 bases and J by 5 bases; unmatched bases: 6. CDR3 length equals 15 residues. The CDR3 loop reads CASSLPSGGGDTQYF. The CDR3 region has the DNA TGTGCCAGCAGCTTACCTTCAGGGGGCGGAGATACGCAGTATTTT.

The genes are TRBV11-2 and TRBJ2-3; 11 positions match TRBD2. The CDR3 runs to 15 residues. After removal of 4 bases from V and 4 bases from J, the junction contained 4 bases not matched to a gene. Germline V lookup: CDR1 SGHAT, CDR2 FQNNGV. This CDR3 is CASSYSGRASDTQYF. The CDR3 nucleotides read TGTGCCAGCAGCTATAGCGGGAGGGCCTCAGATACGCAGTATTTT.

This clonotype was seen a handful of times. This chain joins TRBV4-1 and TRBJ1-1; 8 positions agree with TRBD1. The J segment lost 0 bases and the V segment lost 2 bases, leaving 2 bases of the junction unmatched. The CDR3 sequence is 15 residues long. The germline CDR1 and CDR2 sequences are MGHRA and YSYEKL. The CDR3 sequence: CASSQKQGVNTEAFF. DNA of the CDR3: TGCGCCAGCAGCCAAAAACAGGGGGTGAACACTGAAGCTTTCTTT.

This clonotype was seen ten or more times. The chain links TRBV29-1 to TRBJ2-7; tentatively, D is TRBD1 (5 bases). This CDR3 comprises 13 residues. In germline, CDR1 is SQVTM, CDR2 ANQGSEA. Trimming cost V 4 bases and J 3 bases, with 13 bases left between them. CDR3 nucleotide sequence: TGCAGCGTTGTGTTTGGGCAGGGCTACGAGCAGTACTTC. As protein: CSVVFGQGYEQYF.

This clonotype showed up just a few times. The chain uses TRBV5-1 and TRBJ2-1, with TRBD2 matching 13 bases. V was clipped by 1 base and J by 0 bases; unmatched bases: 16. Per the germline V gene, CDR1 is SGHRS and CDR2 is YFSETQ. The CDR3 consists of 22 residues. This CDR3 is CASSLRPRVGTSGASSYNEQFF. The CDR3 region has the DNA TGCGCCAGCAGCTTGCGGCCCCGGGTTGGGACTAGCGGGGCTAGCTCCTACAATGAGCAGTTCTTC.

This chain connects TRBV5-6 to TRBJ2-5; the D is unclear. This CDR3 contains 12 residues. Trimming cost V 4 bases and J 5 bases, with 9 bases left between them. The germline V gene has CDR1 SGHDT and CDR2 YYEEEE. This chain's CDR3 is CASSRELETQYF. As DNA, the CDR3 is TGTGCCAGCAGCCGAGAATTGGAGACCCAGTACTTC.

CDR3 sequence (DNA): TGTGCCACCAGCAGAGATGGGGGGGAAGAGACCCAGTACTTC. Translated: CATSRDGGEETQYF. The chain links TRBV15 to TRBJ2-5; 7 positions agree with TRBD2. The germline V gene has CDR1 LNHNV and CDR2 YYDKDF (reference sequence). This CDR3 region has 14 residues. V lost 0 bases to trimming and J lost 3 bases; unmatched junction nucleotides: 1.